This record covers a single TCR beta chain. These data originate in a study of technical replicates of blood from a handful of donors. Sequenced by immunoSEQ multiplex PCR; TCRdb stores in-frame clones only, minus some. There are approximately 51,000 clones in the sample; around 93% occur only once, and 4% to 4.5% lies in the top ten. The germline gives CDR1 LGHNA, CDR2 YNFKEQ. The CDR3 has 14 amino acids. V lost 3 bases, J lost 1 base, and 8 bases lay in between. The sequence was obtained from a human donor in good health. Some clones in this sample may be carry-over from other donors' samples. The sequenced sample was PBMCs. This chain uses TRBV4-2 with TRBJ2-3, with D possibly matching TRBD2 (6 bases). CDR3 amino acids: CASSQASGTDTQYF. Here the CDR3 DNA reads TGTGCCAGCAGCCAGGCTAGCGGCACAGATACGCAGTATTTT.